The rows below give T cell receptor beta chains drawn from one sample of a study of CD8+CD57+ T cells in acquired aplastic anemia. TCRdb passed the reads through MiXCR, listing each CDR3 protein once. The table shows about 160,000 distinct CDR3 sequences, with roughly 43% occurring only once. The sequencing input was sorted CD4+, CD8+, or CD8+CD57+ T cells (not recorded which) from PBMCs. The receptor set was obtained from a human donor with aplastic anemia. The CDR3 runs from the conserved cysteine through the conserved F or W. A D gene is named only where the DNA matches it firmly. Clone size appears in some rows only: once, few, many, or a class for an expanded clone.

DNA: TGTGCCACCAGTGCCTGGGAAGACGTCAACTACGAGCAGTACTTC
CDR3: CATSAWEDVNYEQYF
size: few
D: .
V: TRBV24-1
J: TRBJ2-7

DNA: TGCAGTGCTCAAGACAGGGTCTACTCTGGAAACACCATATATTTT
CDR3: CSAQDRVYSGNTIYF
size: many
D: TRBD1
V: TRBV20-1
J: TRBJ1-3

DNA: TGCGCCAGCAGCGGAGGACTAGTTTCAGATACGCAGTATTTT
CDR3: CASSGGLVSDTQYF
size: .
D: TRBD2
V: TRBV5-1
J: TRBJ2-3

DNA: TGTGCCAGCAGCATATTTAGCGGTCCCACAGATACGCAGTATTTT
CDR3: CASSIFSGPTDTQYF
size: .
D: .
V: TRBV11-1
J: TRBJ2-3

DNA: TGTGCCAGCAGCTTAGGTCATCCAGGGGGGGGGAACACTGAAGCTTTCTTT
CDR3: CASSLGHPGGGNTEAFF
size: many
D: TRBD1
V: TRBV7-9
J: TRBJ1-1

DNA: TGTGCCAGTAGTATCGGGACGGACTCCAATCAGCCCCAGCATTTT
CDR3: CASSIGTDSNQPQHF
size: few
D: .
V: TRBV19
J: TRBJ1-5

DNA: TGCAGTGCTAGGGAACAAACAGGACTGAGCTCCTACGAGCAGTACTTC
CDR3: CSAREQTGLSSYEQYF
size: .
D: .
V: TRBV29-1
J: TRBJ2-7

DNA: TGTGCCAGCAGTGCCAGGGGCGGCGTGCCCTACGAGCAGTACTTC
CDR3: CASSARGGVPYEQYF
size: .
D: .
V: TRBV7-2
J: TRBJ2-7

DNA: TGTGCCAGTAGTATATCCGAAACCGGGGAGCTGTTTTTT
CDR3: CASSISETGELFF
size: .
D: .
V: TRBV19
J: TRBJ2-2

DNA: TGTGCCAGCAGCTTGGATTGGGGGGCTCAGTACGAGCAGTACTTC
CDR3: CASSLDWGAQYEQYF
size: .
D: .
V: TRBV11-2
J: TRBJ2-7

DNA: TGTGCCACCAGCAGCCTGGGTTTCCCAGATACGCAGTATTTT
CDR3: CATSSLGFPDTQYF
size: .
D: .
V: TRBV15
J: TRBJ2-3

DNA: TGTGCCACCACCCCTGGTAGTGATACGCAGTATTTT
CDR3: CATTPGSDTQYF
size: many
D: .
V: TRBV10-3
J: TRBJ2-3

DNA: TGTGCCAGAAGGACGGAGCGAGGCTACACCTTC
CDR3: CARRTERGYTF
size: many
D: .
V: TRBV6-1
J: TRBJ1-2

DNA: TGTGCCAGCAGTCAAGATGGGGGGGCTCTACCAGAGGAGTACTTC
CDR3: CASSQDGGALPEEYF
size: many
D: .
V: TRBV7-2
J: TRBJ2-7

DNA: TGTGCCAGCACCGTAGGACAGGGGGCTTCTGGCTACACCTTC
CDR3: CASTVGQGASGYTF
size: many
D: TRBD1
V: TRBV9
J: TRBJ1-2

DNA: TGCAGCGTTGTTCAGGGTGGAGGGCAAACTGAAGCTTTCTTT
CDR3: CSVVQGGGQTEAFF
size: .
D: .
V: TRBV29-1
J: TRBJ1-1

DNA: TGTGCCAGCAAGAGGAGACTAGAATCTGGCGAGCAGTACTTC
CDR3: CASKRRLESGEQYF
size: .
D: .
V: TRBV2
J: TRBJ2-7

DNA: TGTGCCAGCAGTCCGACTAGCGGCACCTACGAGCAGTACTTC
CDR3: CASSPTSGTYEQYF
size: .
D: TRBD2
V: TRBV2
J: TRBJ2-7

DNA: TGTGCCAGCAGTGGACGGGACAATCAGCCCCAGCATTTT
CDR3: CASSGRDNQPQHF
size: medium-sized
D: .
V: TRBV2
J: TRBJ1-5

DNA: TGTGCCAGCAGTTTGGATCCTCTATGGTGTTTTTTT
CDR3: CASSLDPLWCFF
size: .
D: .
V: TRBV2
J: TRBJ1-4